One sample yielded the 17 T cell receptor beta chains listed below, sequenced in a study of post-analysis software for immune sequencing data. Findings of the study overall: The study found TRBV5-6, TRBV5-1 and TRBV20-1 among five TRBV segments more frequent in patients than controls.

Antigens of these TCRs are unknown. Sequencing libraries made from TCR beta cDNA carried unique molecular identifiers. TCRdb reprocessed the PCR reads with MiXCR, giving one entry per CDR3 protein. The table lists about 820,000 distinct CDR3 sequences, roughly 50% of them singletons. Sequencing was performed on blood. Receptor source: a girl aged 5 to 17 with multiple sclerosis.

The J gene is TRBJ2-7, the V gene TRBV4-1; possible D gene TRBD1, 5 bases. This CDR3 has 15 residues. The V gene's germline CDR1 is MGHRA and CDR2 YSYEKL. V lost 1 base to trimming and J lost 0 bases, with 10 bases between them. CDR3 protein: CASSQVITGSYEQYF. In nucleotides, the CDR3 is TGCGCCAGCAGCCAAGTCATCACAGGCTCCTACGAGCAGTACTTC.

The rearrangement links TRBV7-3 to TRBJ2-5; no clear D. Germline-derived CDR1 and CDR2 are SGHTA and FQGTGA. V gave up 5 bases and J gave up 1 base, with 14 bases separating them. CDR3 length: 15 amino acids. CDR3 in amino acids: CASSTSIGPQETQYF. DNA for the CDR3: TGTGCCAGCAGCACGTCGATAGGACCCCAAGAGACCCAGTACTTC.

The genes are TRBV11-2 and TRBJ2-7; 8 nucleotides agree with TRBD1. Per the germline V gene, CDR1 is SGHAT and CDR2 is FQNNGV. This CDR3 has 15 residues. The V and J ends lost 5 bases and 0 bases, in that order; junction bases with no gene match: 6. This CDR3 is CASSTHGQGSYEQYF. Here the CDR3 DNA reads TGTGCCAGCAGCACCCATGGACAGGGCTCCTACGAGCAGTACTTC. The variable domain in full, completed from reference TRBV11-2 and TRBJ2-7, reads EAGVAQSPRYKIIEKRQSVAFWCNPISGHATLYWYQQILGQGPKLLIQFQNNGVVDDSQLPKDRFSAERLKGVDSTLKIQPAKLEDSAVYLCASSTHGQGSYEQYFGPGTRLTVT.

The V call is TRBV7-3, the J call TRBJ1-2, with 7 nucleotides matching TRBD1. The ends lost 4 bases at V and 4 bases at J; junction bases unmatched: 3. The CDR3 consists of 13 residues. Germline V CDR1 and CDR2: SGHTA, FQGTGA. CDR3 DNA sequence: TGTGCCAGCAGCTGGACAGGCACCTATGGCTACACCTTC. It yields the protein CASSWTGTYGYTF.

CDR3 sequence reads: CSARDRNGSPNEQFF. The DNA for the CDR3 is TGCAGTGCTAGAGATCGTAACGGGAGCCCTAATGAGCAGTTCTTC. The chain has TRBV20-1 and TRBJ2-1, with D possibly being TRBD2 (6 bases). CDR1 and CDR2 from the germline V gene are DFQATT and SNEGSKA (reference sequence). The CDR3 has 15 residues. Trimming removed 0 bases from V and 7 bases from J, with 16 bases in between.

J is TRBJ2-2 and V is TRBV10-3, with 9 bases matching TRBD1. V gave up 11 bases and J gave up 7 bases; unmatched junction bases: 2. The CDR3 extends over 11 amino acids. Germline loops: CDR1 ENHRY, CDR2 SYGVKD. The CDR3 protein is CAGQGNGELFF. CDR3 sequence (DNA): TGTGCCGGACAGGGGAACGGGGAGCTGTTTTTT.

The CDR3 bases are TGTGCCAGTAGTATTCCGGACAGGGCCTACGAGCAGTACTTC. Translated, it gives CASSIPDRAYEQYF. The genes are TRBV19 and TRBJ2-7; 8 nucleotides match TRBD1. This CDR3 comprises 14 residues. V lost 3 bases, J lost 2 bases, and 3 bases stayed unmatched. Germline-derived CDR1 and CDR2 are LNHDA and SQIVND (reference sequence). Looking up the rest from reference TRBV19 and TRBJ2-7 gives the full variable domain: DGGITQSPKYLFRKEGQNVTLSCEQNLNHDAMYWYRQDPGQGLRLIYYSQIVNDFQKGDIAEGYSVSREKKESFPLTVTSAQKNPTAFYLCASSIPDRAYEQYFGPGTRLTVT.

This chain links TRBV7-9 with TRBJ2-5, with a possible D match to TRBD2 (5 bases). The length of the CDR3 is 15 residues. Trimming removed 6 bases at V and 3 bases at J, with 17 bases between. The germline V gene has CDR1 SEHNR and CDR2 FQNEAQ (reference sequence). CDR3 in DNA: TGTGCCAGCAGTCTAGATGGACTTGAGGAAGAGACCCAGTACTTC. This translates into CASSLDGLEEETQYF.

The V gene is TRBV5-1, the J gene TRBJ2-3; a weak D match, TRBD1 (6 bases). The CDR3 has 14 amino acids. V was shortened by 7 bases and J by 3 bases, with 15 bases between the two germline ends. The germline V gene encodes CDR1 SGHRS and CDR2 YFSETQ. Here the CDR3 reads CASRQDRSTDTQYF. CDR3 DNA: TGCGCCAGCCGACAGGACCGAAGTACAGATACGCAGTATTTT.

This rearrangement joins TRBV20-1 to TRBJ1-5; D is ambiguous. Germline V lookup: CDR1 DFQATT, CDR2 SNEGSKA (reference sequence). The CDR3 runs 14 residues. V was cut by 0 bases and J by 1 base, with 7 bases left in between. Here the CDR3 reads CSARDLRSNQPQHF. Written as DNA, the CDR3 is TGCAGTGCTAGAGATCTACGGAGCAATCAGCCCCAGCATTTT.

This clonotype occurred a few times. This chain joins TRBV10-3 and TRBJ2-1; 7 bases align to TRBD2. Germline CDR1 ENHRY, CDR2 SYGVKD. CDR3 length: 18 amino acids. V gave up 4 bases and J gave up 3 bases; unmatched junction bases: 15. The CDR3 nucleotides read TGTGCCATCAGTGGGATGCCCCGGAGCGGGAAAGACTACAATGAGCAGTTCTTC. This encodes CAISGMPRSGKDYNEQFF.

This clonotype showed up just a few times. A read error may produce the germline difference seen at one junction end. The genes are TRBV7-7 and TRBJ2-5; TRBD1 matches at 7 bases. Germline lookup yields CDR1 SSHAT and CDR2 FNYEAQ (reference sequence). This CDR3 has 15 amino acids. The CDR3 loop reads CASSLGQLTQETQYF. CDR3 coding DNA: TGTGCTAGCAGCTTGGGACAGTTAACTCAAGAGACCCAGTACTTC.

This chain connects TRBV7-3 to TRBJ1-1; 7 nucleotides agree with TRBD1. CDR3 size: 13 residues. V lost 5 bases and J lost 6; bases outside the gene matches: 6. Germline V gene data show CDR1 as SGHTA and CDR2 as FQGTGA. The CDR3 loop is CASSATTGSEAFF. CDR3 in DNA: TGTGCCAGCAGCGCCACGACAGGGTCTGAAGCTTTCTTT.

This clonotype was counted once. This chain connects TRBV7-8 to TRBJ1-1; no definite D call. From germline, CDR1 is SGHVS and CDR2 FQNEAQ. The CDR3 is 14 residues long. V was cut by 6 bases and J by 6 bases, with 17 bases left in between. CDR3 nucleotide sequence: TGTGCCAGCAGTGGACGGATAGGGTGGGCTGAAGCTTTCTTT. Encoded protein: CASSGRIGWAEAFF. Full variable domain (missing parts from reference TRBV7-8 and TRBJ1-1): GAGVSQSPRYKVAKRGQDVALRCDPISGHVSLFWYQQALGQGPEFLTYFQNEAQLDKSGLPSDRFFAERPEGSVSTLKIQRTQQEDSAVYLCASSGRIGWAEAFFGQGTRLTVV.

J is TRBJ1-2 and V is TRBV7-2; D ambiguous. Trimming took off 4 bases at V and 8 bases at J, with 14 bases between the two ends. The CDR3 spans 13 residues. Per germline, CDR1 SGHTA and CDR2 FQGNSA. The CDR3 region is CASSSTPGLGYTF. For the CDR3, the DNA is TGTGCCAGCAGCTCCACTCCCGGGTTGGGCTACACCTTC.

The chain joins TRBV6-1 to TRBJ1-1, with TRBD1 identical over 7 bases. CDR1 is MNHNS, CDR2 SASEGT, per germline. CDR3 length: 15 amino acids. The junction had 12 bases not matched to a gene; V was cut back by 5 bases and J by 6 bases. DNA of the CDR3: TGTGCCAGCAGTTGGGTCTCGAGGGGACAGTCTGAAGCTTTCTTT. It encodes CASSWVSRGQSEAFF.

A few counts support this clonotype. The chain combines TRBV27 with TRBJ2-3, with 9 positions matching TRBD1. V was clipped by 5 bases and J by 5 bases; unmatched bases: 2. The length of the CDR3 is 13 residues. CDR1 MNHEY and CDR2 SMNVEV come from the germline V gene (reference sequence). In DNA, the CDR3 is TGTGCCAGCAGTCCGACAGGGGGAGATACGCAGTATTTT. Translated: CASSPTGGDTQYF.